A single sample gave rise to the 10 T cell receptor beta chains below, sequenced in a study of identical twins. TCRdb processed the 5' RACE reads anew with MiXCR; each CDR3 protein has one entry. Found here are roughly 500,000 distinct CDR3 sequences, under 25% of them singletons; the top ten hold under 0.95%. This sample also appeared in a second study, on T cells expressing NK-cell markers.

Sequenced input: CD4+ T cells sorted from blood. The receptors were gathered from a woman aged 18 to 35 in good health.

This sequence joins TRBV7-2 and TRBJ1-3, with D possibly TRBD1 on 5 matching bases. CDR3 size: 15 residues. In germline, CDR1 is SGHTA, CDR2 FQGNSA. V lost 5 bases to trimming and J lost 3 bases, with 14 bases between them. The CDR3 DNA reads TGTGCCAGCAGCCTAACGATGACAGTTGGAAACACCATATATTTT. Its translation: CASSLTMTVGNTIYF.

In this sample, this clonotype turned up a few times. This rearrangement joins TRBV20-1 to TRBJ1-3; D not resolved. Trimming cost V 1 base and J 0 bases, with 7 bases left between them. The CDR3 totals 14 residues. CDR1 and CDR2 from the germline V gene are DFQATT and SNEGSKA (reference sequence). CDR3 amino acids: CSARAASSGNTIYF. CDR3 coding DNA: TGCAGTGCTAGAGCGGCCAGCTCTGGAAACACCATATATTTT.

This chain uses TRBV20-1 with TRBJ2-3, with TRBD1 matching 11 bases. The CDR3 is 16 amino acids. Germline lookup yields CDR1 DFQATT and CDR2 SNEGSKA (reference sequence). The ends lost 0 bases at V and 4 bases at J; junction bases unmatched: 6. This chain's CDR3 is CSARELPGQGADTQYF. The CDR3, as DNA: TGCAGTGCTAGAGAATTACCGGGACAGGGGGCAGATACGCAGTATTTT.

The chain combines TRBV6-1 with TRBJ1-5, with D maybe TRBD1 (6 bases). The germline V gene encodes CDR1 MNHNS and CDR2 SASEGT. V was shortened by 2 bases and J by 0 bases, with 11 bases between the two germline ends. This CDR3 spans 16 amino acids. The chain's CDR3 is CASSEMDSHSNQPQHF. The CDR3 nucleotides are TGTGCCAGCAGTGAAATGGACAGCCATAGCAATCAGCCCCAGCATTTT.

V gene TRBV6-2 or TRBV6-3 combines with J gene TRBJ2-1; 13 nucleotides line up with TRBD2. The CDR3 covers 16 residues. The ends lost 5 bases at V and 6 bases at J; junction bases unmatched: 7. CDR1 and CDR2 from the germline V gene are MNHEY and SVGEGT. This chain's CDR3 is CASSGPGTSGINEQFF. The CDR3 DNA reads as TGTGCCAGCAGTGGCCCCGGGACTAGCGGGATCAATGAGCAGTTCTTC.

The CDR3 protein is CASSPTWGGRGIQYF. CDR3 DNA sequence: TGTGCCAGCAGTCCAACCTGGGGGGGGCGAGGCATTCAGTACTTC. This sequence joins TRBV12-3 or TRBV12-4 and TRBJ2-4, with D perhaps TRBD2 (7 bases). The CDR3 is 15 residues long. V lost 5 bases to trimming and J lost 9 bases, with 20 bases between them.

In DNA, the CDR3 is TGTGCCAGCAGCCCCCGAGGGATGAACACCGGGGAGCTGTTTTTT. It codes for CASSPRGMNTGELFF. This chain links TRBV6-1 with TRBJ2-2; weak D call: TRBD2 (5 bases). V was trimmed by 6 bases and J by 1 base, leaving 12 bases between them. The CDR3 totals 15 residues. Germline V lookup: CDR1 MNHNS, CDR2 SASEGT.

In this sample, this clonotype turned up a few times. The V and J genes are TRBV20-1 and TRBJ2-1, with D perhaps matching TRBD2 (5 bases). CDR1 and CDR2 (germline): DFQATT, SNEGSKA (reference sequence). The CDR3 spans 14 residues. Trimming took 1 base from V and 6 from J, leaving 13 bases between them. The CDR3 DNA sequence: TGCAGTGCTAGAGGGGCTAGCCAAAGCAATGAGCAGTTCTTC. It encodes CSARGASQSNEQFF.

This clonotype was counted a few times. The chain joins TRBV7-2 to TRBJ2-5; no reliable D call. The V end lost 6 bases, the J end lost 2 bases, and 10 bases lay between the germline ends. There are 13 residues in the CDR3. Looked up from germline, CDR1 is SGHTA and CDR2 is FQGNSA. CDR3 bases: TGTGCCAGCAGTCCCCTGCTACAAGAGACCCAGTACTTC. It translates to CASSPLLQETQYF.

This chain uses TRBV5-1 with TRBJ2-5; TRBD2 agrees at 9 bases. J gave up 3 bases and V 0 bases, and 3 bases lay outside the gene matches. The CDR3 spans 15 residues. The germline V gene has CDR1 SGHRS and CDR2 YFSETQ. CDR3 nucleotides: TGCGCCAGCAGCTTGGTCGCGGGAGGGGAAGAGACCCAGTACTTC. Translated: CASSLVAGGEETQYF.